The 8 T cell receptor beta chains below all came from one sample that was sequenced in a study of T-cell memory formation after mild COVID-19. MiXCR, applied by TCRdb to the 5' RACE reads, yields one record per CDR3 protein. The table lists fewer than 700,000 distinct CDR3 sequences, approximately 18% of them singletons. The sample comprised PBMCs or a T cell subset sorted from them (not recorded which). Receptor source: an adult woman who had mild COVID-19 (a few samples of this study predate the infection). Cell type and time point are not known.

There are many counts of this clonotype. The chain links TRBV6-2 or TRBV6-3 to TRBJ2-1, with 7 nucleotides matching TRBD2. CDR1 MNHEY and CDR2 SVGEGT come from the germline V gene. Losses at the gene ends were 6 bases for V and 1 base for J; bases not matched to a gene: 12. CDR3 length: 17 residues. CDR3 bases: TGTGCCAGCAGCCAGGTAGCTTGGGGAGGGTCCTACAATGAGCAGTTCTTC. Translation gives CASSQVAWGGSYNEQFF.

There are a few counts of this clonotype. The rearrangement joins TRBV9 to TRBJ1-1; 10 bases align to TRBD1. Germline V gene data show CDR1 as SGDLS and CDR2 as YYNGEE. The CDR3 totals 15 residues. J gave up 5 bases and V 2 bases, and 6 bases lay outside the gene matches. The CDR3 DNA sequence: TGTGCCAGCAGCGTCGGGACAGGGGCCGGGACTGAAGCTTTCTTT. As protein: CASSVGTGAGTEAFF.

There are many counts of this clonotype. The rearrangement links TRBV20-1 to TRBJ2-1; D is ambiguous. The CDR3 runs 12 residues. The V gene lost 6 bases and the J gene lost 7 bases, with 13 bases spanning the gap. The V gene's germline CDR1 is DFQATT and CDR2 SNEGSKA (reference sequence). CDR3: CSANRVVNEQFF. CDR3 bases: TGCAGTGCCAATCGGGTAGTTAATGAGCAGTTCTTC.

In its sample, this clonotype was seen a few times. This chain connects TRBV4-1 to TRBJ1-1; D gene uncertain. V gave up 1 base and J gave up 8 bases, with 14 bases separating them. Germline-derived CDR1 and CDR2 are MGHRA and YSYEKL. There are 14 residues in the CDR3. CDR3 DNA sequence: TGCGCCAGCAGCCAAGCCCACGAACCATCGGAAGCTTTCTTT. Translated, it gives CASSQAHEPSEAFF.

With regard to this clonotype: Since a much larger clone is just one base distant, this may be a read error. The chain carries TRBV7-6 and TRBJ2-7; D not certain. CDR1 and CDR2 (germline): SGHVS, FNYEAQ. The length of the CDR3 is 12 residues. V lost 1 base, J lost 5 bases, and 6 bases lay in between. CDR3 amino acids: CASSLDRHEQYF. DNA of the CDR3: TGTGCCAGCAGCTTAGACCGGCACGAGCAGTACTTC.

The genes are TRBV5-1 and TRBJ2-3, with D possibly being TRBD1 (5 bases). The V gene's germline CDR1 is SGHRS and CDR2 YFSETQ. With 1 base removed from V and 3 bases from J, the gap between germline ends came to 15 bases. The CDR3 runs 16 residues. The CDR3 here is CASSLYQGGRTDTQYF. The CDR3 DNA follows: TGCGCCAGCAGCTTGTACCAGGGCGGTAGGACAGATACGCAGTATTTT.

This clonotype was seen more than once but under ten times. The V call is TRBV5-1, the J call TRBJ2-7; no clear D gene. The CDR3 is made up of 15 amino acids. Trimming stripped 0 bases from V and 0 bases from J, with 10 bases between. The V gene's germline CDR1 is SGHRS and CDR2 YFSETQ. CDR3 sequence (DNA): TGCGCCAGCAGCTTGGCTGCGCAGGCCTCCTACGAGCAGTACTTC. Translation: CASSLAAQASYEQYF.

Many counts were recorded for this clonotype. The V call is TRBV7-6, the J call TRBJ2-5; 12 bases match TRBD2. Germline CDR1 reads SGHVS; CDR2 reads FNYEAQ. The trim removed 2 bases at V and 4 bases at J, leaving 5 bases unmatched. The CDR3 runs 16 residues. This CDR3 reads CASSLLAGGLLETQYF. CDR3 nucleotides: TGTGCCAGCAGCTTACTAGCGGGAGGGCTTTTAGAGACCCAGTACTTC.